The 21 T cell receptor beta chains below all came from one sample that was sequenced in a study of spatial heterogeneity in lung cancer. Their cognate antigens are unknown. Study-level results: The study found that expanded intratumoral alpha and beta TCR counts tracked tumor mutation counts.

Stated time point: sample taken at primary tumor resection. TCRdb itself ran the 5' RACE reads through MiXCR, one entry per CDR3 protein. This table has 3,000 or so distinct CDR3 sequences, around 13% appearing once. This specimen was lung tumor tissue, taken at surgery. The receptors originated from a male donor with early-stage non-small cell lung cancer.

This clonotype is deemed medium-sized (0.01 to 0.1%). The V call is TRBV20-1, the J call TRBJ2-5; D is perhaps TRBD2 (5 bases). Germline assignment: CDR1 DFQATT and CDR2 SNEGSKA (reference sequence). The CDR3 totals 13 residues. V was cut by 1 base and J by 5 bases, with 11 bases left in between. This CDR3 is CSARVPAVETQYF. CDR3 nucleotides: TGCAGTGCTAGAGTCCCAGCGGTCGAGACCCAGTACTTC.

V and J are TRBV10-1 and TRBJ2-7; D may be TRBD1 (5 bases). Germline CDR1 reads WNHNN; CDR2 reads SYGVQD (reference sequence). V lost 3 bases and J lost 2, with 11 bases in between. The CDR3 sequence is 14 residues long. CDR3 DNA: TGCGCCAGCAGTGATATAACAGGAGCCTACGAGCAGTACTTC. Amino acid sequence: CASSDITGAYEQYF.

In its sample, this clonotype ranks as medium-sized. V usage is TRBV18 and J usage is TRBJ1-1, with D tentatively TRBD1 (5 bases). The ends were cut back, 8 bases at V and 7 bases at J, with 17 bases in the middle. The germline CDR1 and CDR2 sequences are KGHSH and LQKENI. The CDR3 has 13 residues. The CDR3 loop is CASGGTPKGEAFF. CDR3 nucleotides: TGTGCCAGCGGGGGGACCCCCAAGGGTGAAGCTTTCTTT.

This sequence joins TRBV4-1 and TRBJ2-1; TRBD2 agrees at 7 bases. The CDR3 has 17 amino acids. J lost 0 bases, V lost 4 bases, and 9 bases had no gene match. Germline loops: CDR1 MGHRA, CDR2 YSYEKL. The CDR3 is CASSPVAGASSYNEQFF. CDR3 nucleotide sequence: TGCGCCAGCAGCCCTGTAGCGGGTGCCAGCTCCTACAATGAGCAGTTCTTC.

In this sample, this clonotype turned up many times. The chain is built from TRBV20-1 and TRBJ1-5; no definite D call. The CDR3 extends over 13 amino acids. V gave up 1 base and J gave up 0 bases, with 4 bases separating them. Germline V gene sequence: CDR1 DFQATT, CDR2 SNEGSKA (reference sequence). This chain's CDR3 is CSARVSSNQPQHF. The CDR3 coding sequence is TGCAGTGCTAGAGTTAGTAGCAATCAGCCCCAGCATTTT.

This clonotype counts as medium-sized. The chain joins TRBV6-2 or TRBV6-3 to TRBJ2-2; 9 positions agree with TRBD2. CDR3 size: 16 residues. Germline V CDR1 and CDR2: MNHEY, SVGEGT. V shed 2 bases and J 2 bases; nucleotides not matched to a gene: 3. The CDR3 is CASSYLTSGNTGELFF. The DNA for the CDR3 is TGTGCCAGCAGTTACCTGACTAGCGGAAACACCGGGGAGCTGTTTTTT.

This sequence joins TRBV2 and TRBJ2-5; D is possibly TRBD1 (5 bases). This CDR3 region has 13 residues. The V gene's germline CDR1 is SNHLY and CDR2 FYNNEI. Trimming stripped 8 bases from V and 5 bases from J, with 15 bases between. CDR3 region: CASLYQGSETQYF. The DNA for the CDR3 is TGTGCCAGCCTCTACCAGGGCTCGGAGACCCAGTACTTC.

This sequence joins TRBV11-2 and TRBJ2-7; 7 nucleotides match TRBD1. The V gene's germline CDR1 is SGHAT and CDR2 FQNNGV. The CDR3 runs to 12 residues. The ends lost 6 bases at V and 7 bases at J; junction bases unmatched: 6. The CDR3 DNA reads TGTGCCAGCAGAGGGGCAGGGGGTGAGCAGTACTTC. Translation: CASRGAGGEQYF.

This clonotype is deemed medium-sized. Here the CDR3 reads CSAPGTGRTEAFF. CDR3 DNA sequence: TGCAGTGCTCCCGGGACAGGGAGGACTGAAGCTTTCTTT. This chain joins TRBV20-1 and TRBJ1-1; 9 nucleotides match TRBD1. Trimming took 5 bases from V and 5 from J; bases not matched to a gene: 6. Germline V CDR1 and CDR2: DFQATT, SNEGSKA (reference sequence). The CDR3 runs 13 residues.

By sample fraction, this clonotype is medium-sized (0.01 to 0.1%). The chain employs TRBV7-9 and TRBJ2-1; D call uncertain. The CDR3 runs to 14 residues. Trimming shortened V by 5 bases and J by 8 bases, and 16 bases separated the two germline ends. Germline lookup yields CDR1 SEHNR and CDR2 FQNEAQ (reference sequence). The CDR3 loop is CASSPRVLSDEQFF. The CDR3 nucleotides read TGTGCCAGCAGCCCCCGGGTCTTGAGCGATGAGCAGTTCTTC.

This clonotype is labeled as medium-sized (0.01 to 0.1%). The CDR3 coding sequence is TGTGCCAGCACCGACTCAATAATACCCAATGAGCAGTTCTTC. Translated, it gives CASTDSIIPNEQFF. The chain employs TRBV6-2 or TRBV6-3 and TRBJ2-1, with unresolved D. V was pared by 7 bases and J by 6 bases, with 16 bases between. Germline values: CDR1 MNHEY, CDR2 SVGEGT. The CDR3 spans 14 residues.

The genes are TRBV20-1 and TRBJ2-1; 9 bases fit TRBD2. The ends lost 2 bases at V and 9 bases at J; junction bases unmatched: 8. The CDR3 covers 14 residues. CDR1 DFQATT and CDR2 SNEGSKA come from the germline V gene (reference sequence). CDR3 sequence: CSARPGTSWFEQFF. CDR3 nucleotides: TGCAGTGCTAGACCCGGGACTAGCTGGTTTGAGCAGTTCTTC.

This clonotype showed up many times. The chain has TRBV6-5 and TRBJ2-3, with D possibly TRBD2 on 5 matching bases. The CDR3 has 16 residues. The V end lost 5 bases, the J end lost 0 bases, and 15 bases lay between the germline ends. Germline V gives CDR1 MNHEY, CDR2 SVGAGI. The CDR3 loop is CASSNLQRISTDTQYF. The CDR3 coding sequence is TGTGCCAGCAGTAACCTTCAGCGGATTAGCACAGATACGCAGTATTTT.

This clonotype counts as medium-sized. This chain links TRBV6-2 or TRBV6-3 with TRBJ2-1; 12 bases match TRBD2. The V and J ends lost 6 bases and 7 bases, in that order; junction bases with no gene match: 4. Germline values: CDR1 MNHEY, CDR2 SVGEGT. The CDR3 covers 14 residues. The CDR3 protein is CASRGLAGFNEQFF. The CDR3 DNA is TGTGCCAGCAGAGGACTAGCGGGGTTTAATGAGCAGTTCTTC.

This clonotype is labeled medium-sized. The CDR3 region is CSARDGFRELFF. The CDR3 DNA is TGCAGTGCTAGAGATGGATTTCGGGAGCTGTTTTTT. V is TRBV20-1 and J is TRBJ2-2; D not certain. The CDR3 extends over 12 amino acids. V was shortened by 0 bases and J by 9 bases, with 8 bases between the two germline ends. Germline V gene sequence: CDR1 DFQATT, CDR2 SNEGSKA (reference sequence).

In its sample, this clonotype is medium-sized. The chain links TRBV7-2 to TRBJ2-2; D uncertain. The ends were cut back, 1 base at V and 3 bases at J, with 9 bases in the middle. The CDR3 is 15 residues long. Germline V CDR1 and CDR2: SGHTA, FQGNSA. CDR3: CASSLVKGYTGELFF. In nucleotides, the CDR3 is TGTGCCAGCAGCTTAGTGAAGGGTTACACCGGGGAGCTGTTTTTT.

This clonotype came up a few times. The V gene is TRBV9, the J gene TRBJ2-1; D ambiguous. This CDR3 region has 15 residues. In germline, CDR1 is SGDLS, CDR2 YYNGEE. Trimming took off 0 bases at V and 1 base at J, with 8 bases between the two ends. Written as DNA, the CDR3 is TGTGCCAGCAGCGTAGGGGCCGCTTCCTACAATGAGCAGTTCTTC. Its translation is CASSVGAASYNEQFF.

This clonotype is deemed medium-sized. The chain uses TRBV7-9 and TRBJ2-1, with 7 bases that match TRBD2. After removal of 5 bases from V and 0 bases from J, the junction contained 4 bases not matched to a gene. The germline CDR1 and CDR2 sequences are SEHNR and FQNEAQ (reference sequence). The CDR3 is made up of 15 amino acids. The CDR3 DNA reads TGTGCCAGCAGCCGCCGACTAGCCTCCTACAATGAGCAGTTCTTC. This translates into CASSRRLASYNEQFF.

V is TRBV7-3 and J is TRBJ2-7, with 9 bases that match TRBD1. This CDR3 comprises 15 residues. Germline CDR1 and CDR2: SGHTA and FQGTGA. V shed 5 bases and J 5 bases; nucleotides not matched to a gene: 10. The CDR3 reads CASSPGTGKEDEQYF. DNA for the CDR3: TGTGCCAGCAGCCCCGGGACAGGGAAAGAGGACGAGCAGTACTTC.

By share, this clonotype ranks as large (0.1 to 1%). This rearrangement joins TRBV10-2 to TRBJ2-3, with 7 bases fitting TRBD2. The CDR3 is 14 residues long. The ends lost 5 bases at V and 4 bases at J; junction bases unmatched: 6. The germline V gene has CDR1 WSHSY and CDR2 SAAADI. The CDR3 nucleotides read TGCGCCAGCAGTCTGACGGGGGGAGCAGATACGCAGTATTTT. It is translated as CASSLTGGADTQYF.

This clonotype was counted a few times. The chain is built from TRBV6-2 or TRBV6-3 and TRBJ1-1; no firm D call. Germline V CDR1 and CDR2: MNHEY, SVGEGT. The ends were cut back, 7 bases at V and 5 bases at J, with 17 bases in the middle. The CDR3 contains 14 residues. CDR3 DNA sequence: TGTGCCAGCACCTCCTGGGTGTTAACAACTGAAGCTTTCTTT. This gives the protein CASTSWVLTTEAFF.